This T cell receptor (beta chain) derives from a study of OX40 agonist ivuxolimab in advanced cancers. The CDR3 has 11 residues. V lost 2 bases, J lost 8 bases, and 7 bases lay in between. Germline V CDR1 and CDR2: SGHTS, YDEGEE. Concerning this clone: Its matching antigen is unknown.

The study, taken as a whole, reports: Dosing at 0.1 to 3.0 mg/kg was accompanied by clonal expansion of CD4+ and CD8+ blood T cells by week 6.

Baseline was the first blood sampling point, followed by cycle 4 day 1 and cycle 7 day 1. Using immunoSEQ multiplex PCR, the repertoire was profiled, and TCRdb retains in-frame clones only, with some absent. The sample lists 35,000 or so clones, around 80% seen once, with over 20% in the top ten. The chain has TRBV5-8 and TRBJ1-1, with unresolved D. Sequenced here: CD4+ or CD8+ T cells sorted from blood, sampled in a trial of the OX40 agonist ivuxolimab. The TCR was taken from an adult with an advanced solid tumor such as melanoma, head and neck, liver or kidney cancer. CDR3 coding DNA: TGTGCCAGCAGCTTATACGGGGAAGCTTTCTTT. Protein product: CASSLYGEAFF.